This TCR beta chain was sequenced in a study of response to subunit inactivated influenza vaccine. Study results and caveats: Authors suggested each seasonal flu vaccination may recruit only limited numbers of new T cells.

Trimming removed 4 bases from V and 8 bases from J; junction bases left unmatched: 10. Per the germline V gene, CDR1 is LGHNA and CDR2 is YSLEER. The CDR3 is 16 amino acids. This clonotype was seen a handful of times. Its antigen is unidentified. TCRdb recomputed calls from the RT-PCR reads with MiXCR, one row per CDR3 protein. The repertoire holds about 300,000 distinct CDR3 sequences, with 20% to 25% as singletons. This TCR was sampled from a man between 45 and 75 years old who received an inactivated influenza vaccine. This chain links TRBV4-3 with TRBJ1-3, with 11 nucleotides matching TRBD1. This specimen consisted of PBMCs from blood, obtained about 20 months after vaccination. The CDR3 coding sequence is TGCGCCAGCAGCCTCGGGACCGGGACAGGGGGAGACACCATATATTTT. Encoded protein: CASSLGTGTGGDTIYF.